This T cell receptor beta chain appears in the sequencing data of a study of CD8 T cells in Susac syndrome. A few counts support this clonotype. Sequencing of TCR beta drew on CD8+ and CD4+ T cells from blood. Random hexamers were used to reverse transcribe the RNA input (about 0.5 to 1 ug). One entry per CDR3 protein, called by TCRdb with MiXCR from the immunoSEQ multiplex PCR reads. The table includes just over 300,000 distinct CDR3 sequences, 92% detected once. This clonotype originated in a human donor with multiple sclerosis. The source material was CD4+ T cells from PBMCs.

The CDR3 nucleotides read TGTGCCAGCAGTCGACAGGGAGGCAGAAACACCATATATTTT. It encodes CASSRQGGRNTIYF. The chain has TRBV12-3 or TRBV12-4 and TRBJ1-3; TRBD1 matches at 7 bases. This CDR3 has 14 residues. V lost 5 bases to trimming and J lost 5 bases; unmatched junction nucleotides: 6.